This T cell receptor (beta chain) emerged from a study of blood T cell repertoires in COVID-19. Across the study: Sample material is recorded as cDNA or gDNA derived from T cells, B-cell-depleted T cells, or PBMCs.

This clone was seen only a few times. The germline V and J ends were trimmed by 0 bases and 6 bases, with 15 bases remaining between them. CDR1 WNHNN and CDR2 SYGVQD come from the germline V gene (reference sequence). This CDR3 spans 15 amino acids. As processed by the authors: Amplified reference gene primers provided the basis for estimating nucleated cell counts. Profiled with immunoSEQ multiplex PCR; TCRdb holds only in-frame clones, not every one. V and J calls and clone size are as listed in that table; D and trimming were resolved from the DNA. Of about 310,000 clones in the sample, more than 70% were seen once.

This TCR derives from a woman in her forties or fifties who had recovered from COVID-19. The sequenced material came from peripheral blood. The chain is built from TRBV10-1 and TRBJ2-7, with D possibly being TRBD2 (6 bases). The CDR3 loop reads CASSESTRSEGEQYF. The CDR3 DNA sequence: TGCGCCAGCAGTGAGTCGACTAGGTCCGAGGGCGAGCAGTACTTC.